The 32 T cell receptor beta chains below all came from one sample that was sequenced in a study of T-cell reconstitution after alpha-beta-depleted transplantation in children. Library preparation (for TCRbeta) was performed with unique molecular identifiers. MiXCR, applied by TCRdb to the PCR reads, yields one record per CDR3 protein. The sample records hundreds of thousands of distinct CDR3 sequences, around 13% being singletons. The starting material was PBMCs, obtained before TCRalphabeta/CD19-depleted stem cell transplant. The receptors shown here come from a girl aged 2 to 10 with congenital amegakaryocytic thrombocytopenia, due to receive a stem cell transplant.

There are many counts of this clonotype. The chain has TRBV5-1 and TRBJ1-1; the D gene is possibly TRBD1 (5 bases). V dropped 3 bases and J dropped 4 bases, with 13 bases sitting between them. The CDR3 is 14 residues long. Germline lookup yields CDR1 SGHRS and CDR2 YFSETQ. DNA of the CDR3: TGCGCCAGCAGCTGGGGCGAGGACGGCACTGAAGCTTTCTTT. Its protein is CASSWGEDGTEAFF. The full variable domain, its missing parts supplied by reference TRBV5-1 and TRBJ1-1, is KAGVTQTPRYLIKTRGQQVTLSCSPISGHRSVSWYQQTPGQGLQFLFEYFSETQRNKGNFPGRFSGRQFSNSRSEMNVSTLELGDSALYLCASSWGEDGTEAFFGQGTRLTVV.

The chain links TRBV5-1 to TRBJ2-3; 9 bases fit TRBD2. In germline, CDR1 is SGHRS, CDR2 YFSETQ. The length of the CDR3 is 16 residues. V was pared by 3 bases and J by 5 bases, with 10 bases of the junction left unmatched. The CDR3 DNA reads TGCGCCAGCAGCTCTCTTAGCGGGAGAGAGGTAGATACGCAGTATTTT. It specifies CASSSLSGREVDTQYF. The variable domain in full, with the rest retrieved from reference TRBV5-1 and TRBJ2-3, is KAGVTQTPRYLIKTRGQQVTLSCSPISGHRSVSWYQQTPGQGLQFLFEYFSETQRNKGNFPGRFSGRQFSNSRSEMNVSTLELGDSALYLCASSSLSGREVDTQYFGPGTRLTVL.

In its sample, this clonotype was seen many times. The V and J genes are TRBV7-9 and TRBJ1-1; the match to TRBD1 covers 7 bases. Germline V gives CDR1 SEHNR, CDR2 FQNEAQ (reference sequence). The CDR3 consists of 12 residues. The ends lost 5 bases at V and 8 bases at J; junction bases unmatched: 5. The CDR3 reads CASSQGGPEAFF. CDR3 coding DNA: TGTGCCAGCAGCCAGGGGGGGCCAGAAGCTTTCTTT.

Many counts were recorded for this clonotype. The gene calls are TRBV25-1 and TRBJ2-5; maybe TRBD1 (6 bases). The CDR3 has 15 residues. V was shortened by 3 bases and J by 1 base, with 12 bases between the two germline ends. The V gene's germline CDR1 is MGHDK and CDR2 SYGVNS. CDR3 sequence (DNA): TGTGCCAGCAGTGATTTGGAGACAGGCCAAGAGACCCAGTACTTC. Its protein product is CASSDLETGQETQYF. Based on the CDR3 plus reference TRBV25-1 and TRBJ2-5, the full variable domain is EADIYQTPRYLVIGTGKKITLECSQTMGHDKMYWYQQDPGMELHLIHYSYGVNSTEKGDLSSESTVSRIRTEHFPLTLESARPSHTSQYLCASSDLETGQETQYFGPGTRLLVL.

This clonotype occurred many times. The chain carries TRBV6-2 or TRBV6-3 and TRBJ1-2; D is ambiguous. Per germline, CDR1 MNHEY and CDR2 SVGEGT. Trimming cost V 8 bases and J 10 bases, with 20 bases left between them. CDR3 length: 13 residues. This CDR3 is CASCTYRPHDYTF. The DNA for the CDR3 is TGTGCCAGCTGTACTTATCGGCCCCATGACTACACCTTC.

This clonotype appeared a few times. V gene TRBV6-5 combines with J gene TRBJ2-7; no firm D call. The length of the CDR3 is 14 residues. Between the trimmed V and J ends, which lost 0 bases and 4 bases, there was a span of 10 bases. CDR1 and CDR2 from the germline V gene are MNHEY and SVGAGI. The CDR3 sequence is CASSYSVVGYEQYF. The DNA of the CDR3 is TGTGCCAGCAGTTACTCGGTAGTAGGTTACGAGCAGTACTTC.

The V call is TRBV20-1, the J call TRBJ2-1; D might be TRBD1 or TRBD2, each matching 5 bases. CDR1 and CDR2 from the germline V gene are DFQATT and SNEGSKA (reference sequence). V shed 0 bases and J shed 4 bases, with 7 bases lying between them. CDR3 length equals 13 residues. The CDR3 loop reads CSARDEGYNEQFF. The CDR3 bases are TGCAGTGCTAGAGATGAGGGGTACAATGAGCAGTTCTTC.

This clonotype was observed at least ten times. The chain couples TRBV2 to TRBJ2-7; TRBD1 or TRBD2 may be the D gene (5 bases each). V was cut by 0 bases and J by 2 bases, with 17 bases left in between. This CDR3 is 17 amino acids long. Germline CDR1 SNHLY, CDR2 FYNNEI. The CDR3, as DNA: TGTGCCAGCAGTGAAGCGCTTGGGGCAGCGGCAACCTACGAGCAGTACTTC. It codes for CASSEALGAAATYEQYF.

This clonotype occurred a few times. The chain has TRBV11-1 and TRBJ1-1, with D perhaps matching TRBD1 (6 bases). Trimming cost V 5 bases and J 11 bases, with 18 bases left between them. The germline CDR1 and CDR2 sequences are SGHAT and FQDESV (reference sequence). CDR3 size: 13 residues. CDR3 nucleotide sequence: TGTGCCAGCAGCGAACTAGGGTCAGGGGCCGCTTTCTTT. Its translation is CASSELGSGAAFF.

Points on this clonotype: No conserved phenylalanine or tryptophan ends this CDR3, so it is likely a read error. The chain carries TRBV5-1 and TRBJ2-5, with D hard to call. The length of the CDR3 is 11 residues. The V and J ends lost 4 bases and 3 bases respectively, with 4 bases between them. CDR1 is SGHRS and CDR2 is YFSETQ in the germline V gene. The CDR3 coding sequence is TGCGCCAGCAGCACCGAAGAGACCCAGTACCTC. As protein: CASSTEETQYL.

This clonotype was observed a single time. V is TRBV5-1 and J is TRBJ2-7, with 8 nucleotides matching TRBD2. Germline V lookup: CDR1 SGHRS, CDR2 YFSETQ. The CDR3 has 15 residues. V lost 0 bases, J lost 2 bases, and 4 bases stayed unmatched. This CDR3 is CASSLDSGSTYEQYF. CDR3 sequence (DNA): TGCGCCAGCAGCTTGGACAGCGGGAGTACCTACGAGCAGTACTTC.

This clonotype was found a few times. This chain links TRBV5-1 with TRBJ1-1; a weak D match, TRBD1 (6 bases). V was clipped by 4 bases and J by 6 bases, with 13 bases between them. CDR1 and CDR2 from the germline V gene are SGHRS and YFSETQ. This CDR3 is built from 13 residues. Here the CDR3 DNA reads TGCGCCAGCAGCACGCCGGACAGACCTGAAGCTTTCTTT. Encoded protein: CASSTPDRPEAFF.

This clonotype came up a few times. The junction and the germline gene differ at one end; a read error may be behind it. The chain uses TRBV19 and TRBJ1-2; weak D call: TRBD1 (5 bases). The CDR3 covers 14 residues. Germline V gene sequence: CDR1 LNHDA, CDR2 SQIVND (reference sequence). The CDR3: CASSVDSHNYGYTF. CDR3 sequence (DNA): TGTGCCAGTAGTGTAGACAGCCATAACTATGGCTACACCTTC. The full variable domain, rest sourced from reference TRBV19 and TRBJ1-2, is DGGITQSPKYLFRKEGQNVTLSCEQNLNHDAMYWYRQDPGQGLRLIYYSQIVNDFQKGDIAEGYSVSREKKESFPLTVTSAQKNPTAFYLCASSVDSHNYGYTFGSGTRLTVV.

This clonotype was counted a few times. The chain is built from TRBV20-1 and TRBJ1-4; TRBD1 aligns across 10 bases. The germline gives CDR1 DFQATT, CDR2 SNEGSKA (reference sequence). The CDR3 is made up of 14 amino acids. Trimming removed 2 bases from V and 8 bases from J; junction bases left unmatched: 5. The CDR3 protein is CSARRDRGDEKLFF. As DNA, the CDR3 is TGCAGTGCTAGAAGGGACAGGGGAGACGAAAAACTGTTTTTT.

This clonotype was seen at least ten times. The chain employs TRBV5-1 and TRBJ2-5; weak D call: TRBD1 (5 bases). V lost 1 base to trimming and J lost 2 bases, with 15 bases between them. CDR3 size: 16 residues. Germline lookup yields CDR1 SGHRS and CDR2 YFSETQ. Here the CDR3 reads CASSLSGIGEQETQYF. The CDR3 region has the DNA TGCGCCAGCAGCTTGTCAGGGATCGGAGAACAAGAGACCCAGTACTTC.

The V and J genes are TRBV29-1 and TRBJ2-7, with D possibly being TRBD1 (6 bases). The length of the CDR3 is 12 residues. V lost 3 bases to trimming and J lost 6 bases, with 12 bases between them. Per germline, CDR1 SQVTM and CDR2 ANQGSEA. The CDR3 DNA follows: TGCAGCGTTGATACAGGGAACCTCGAGCAGTACTTC. It is translated as CSVDTGNLEQYF.

The chain links TRBV5-1 to TRBJ1-1; 7 bases fit TRBD1. This CDR3 spans 14 amino acids. The junction had 10 bases not matched to a gene; V was cut back by 4 bases and J by 7 bases. Germline V gene lookup returns CDR1 SGHRS and CDR2 YFSETQ. The CDR3 sequence is CASSRGTALDEAFF. The CDR3 DNA follows: TGCGCCAGCAGCCGAGGGACAGCCCTAGATGAAGCTTTCTTT.

This clonotype was observed a few times. J is TRBJ2-2 and V is TRBV2, with D perhaps matching TRBD1 or TRBD2 (5 bases each). V gave up 4 bases and J gave up 4 bases, with 19 bases separating them. The CDR3 consists of 17 residues. Germline-derived CDR1 and CDR2 are SNHLY and FYNNEI. CDR3 in amino acids: CASSGGPNRRFTGELFF. In DNA form, the CDR3 reads TGTGCCAGCAGTGGGGGACCTAACAGGAGATTCACCGGGGAGCTGTTTTTT.

This clonotype was counted between two and nine times. The chain carries TRBV20-1 and TRBJ2-4; D is uncertain. This CDR3 has 15 residues. Looked up from germline, CDR1 is DFQATT and CDR2 is SNEGSKA (reference sequence). V lost 3 bases to trimming and J lost 0 bases, with 12 bases between them. The CDR3 spells CSASYDKVAKNIQYF. In DNA form, the CDR3 reads TGCAGTGCTAGTTACGACAAAGTAGCCAAAAACATTCAGTACTTC.

This clonotype was counted many times. The gene calls are TRBV29-1 and TRBJ2-1; D unclear. The CDR3 totals 12 residues. From germline, CDR1 is SQVTM and CDR2 ANQGSEA. V was shortened by 3 bases and J by 2 bases, with 5 bases between the two germline ends. The DNA of the CDR3 is TGCAGCGTTGATTGGGCCTACAATGAGCAGTTCTTC. Residues: CSVDWAYNEQFF.

Many counts were recorded for this clonotype. This chain connects TRBV29-1 to TRBJ2-1; no clear D gene. The CDR3 is 10 residues long. Germline-derived CDR1 and CDR2 are SQVTM and ANQGSEA. Deletions cut 3 bases from V and 6 bases from J, with 3 bases between. DNA of the CDR3: TGCAGCGTTGACCTCAATGAGCAGTTCTTC. Its protein product is CSVDLNEQFF.

The sample holds many counts of this clonotype. The chain joins TRBV6-1 to TRBJ1-1, with TRBD1 as a possible D gene (5 bases). The germline CDR1 and CDR2 sequences are MNHNS and SASEGT. Trimming cost V 6 bases and J 1 base, with 18 bases left between them. The CDR3 loop spans 16 amino acids. The CDR3 protein is CASSLPGLTPNTEAFF. In DNA form, the CDR3 reads TGTGCCAGCAGCCTACCGGGGCTTACCCCGAACACTGAAGCTTTCTTT.

The chain couples TRBV6-5 to TRBJ2-5; D gene unclear. Trimming removed 0 bases from V and 0 bases from J, with 11 bases in between. From germline, CDR1 is MNHEY and CDR2 SVGAGI. CDR3 size: 16 residues. CDR3 sequence reads: CASSYSGLGYQETQYF. The DNA of the CDR3 is TGTGCCAGCAGTTACTCTGGATTAGGGTACCAAGAGACCCAGTACTTC.

The chain carries TRBV5-1 and TRBJ2-6; D possibly corresponds to TRBD2 (5 bases). V lost 1 base to trimming and J lost 3 bases, with 23 bases between them. The CDR3 length is 20 residues. CDR1 is SGHRS, CDR2 YFSETQ, per germline. CDR3 sequence: CASSLFNREPLVYGANVLTF. DNA for the CDR3: TGCGCCAGCAGCTTGTTCAATAGGGAGCCTCTGGTTTATGGGGCCAACGTCCTGACTTTC.

This clonotype has just a few counts. The chain uses TRBV30 and TRBJ2-1; D is unresolved. Trimming shortened V by 1 base and J by 8 bases, and 9 bases separated the two germline ends. Germline assignment: CDR1 GTSNPN and CDR2 SVGIG (reference sequence). This CDR3 region has 12 residues. CDR3 nucleotides: TGTGCCTGGAGTGGTGGAATCGATGAGCAGTTCTTC. It specifies CAWSGGIDEQFF.

The genes are TRBV7-9 and TRBJ2-1; D is perhaps TRBD2 (5 bases). V was clipped by 1 base and J by 7 bases, with 17 bases between them. CDR1 SEHNR and CDR2 FQNEAQ come from the germline V gene (reference sequence). The CDR3 extends over 16 amino acids. Here the CDR3 DNA reads TGTGCCAGCAGCTTAGAGATACTAGAGGGCCTAAATGAGCAGTTCTTC. Translation: CASSLEILEGLNEQFF.

Only a few counts were recorded for this clonotype. The J gene is TRBJ1-2, the V gene TRBV5-1, with unresolved D. Germline V gene sequence: CDR1 SGHRS, CDR2 YFSETQ. V shed 0 bases and J shed 5 bases, with 8 bases lying between them. The CDR3 loop spans 13 amino acids. DNA for the CDR3: TGCGCCAGCAGCTTGGAGTCCCCTTATGGCTACACCTTC. Its protein is CASSLESPYGYTF.

This clonotype has only a few counts. V gene TRBV9 combines with J gene TRBJ2-5, with D perhaps TRBD1 (6 bases). The CDR3 has 15 residues. V gave up 2 bases and J gave up 5 bases, with 16 bases separating them. Germline V gene sequence: CDR1 SGDLS, CDR2 YYNGEE. The CDR3 loop reads CASSVRTAGVETQYF. CDR3 nucleotides: TGTGCCAGCAGCGTCCGGACAGCTGGTGTGGAGACCCAGTACTTC.

The V gene is TRBV28, the J gene TRBJ1-4; possible D gene TRBD1, 5 bases. Between the trimmed V and J ends, which lost 3 bases and 7 bases, there was a span of 15 bases. The length of the CDR3 is 15 residues. Germline loops: CDR1 MDHEN, CDR2 SYDVKM. This CDR3 is CASSFWLGAAEKLFF. In DNA form, the CDR3 reads TGTGCCAGCAGTTTTTGGCTCGGGGCAGCTGAAAAACTGTTTTTT.

The chain couples TRBV5-1 to TRBJ2-4, with D maybe TRBD1 (6 bases). Trimming cost V 1 base and J 8 bases, with 13 bases left between them. CDR1 is SGHRS and CDR2 is YFSETQ in the germline V gene. The CDR3 has 14 residues. CDR3: CASSLQGLRDIQYF. As DNA, the CDR3 is TGCGCCAGCAGCTTGCAGGGGTTGCGAGACATTCAGTACTTC.

This clonotype was seen only a few times. The chain is built from TRBV19 and TRBJ2-7, with D possibly TRBD2 on 5 matching bases. This CDR3 spans 13 amino acids. V was trimmed by 2 bases and J by 4 bases, leaving 9 bases between them. The germline CDR1 and CDR2 sequences are LNHDA and SQIVND (reference sequence). The CDR3 reads CASSITGLYEQYF. CDR3 DNA sequence: TGTGCCAGTAGTATAACGGGGTTGTACGAGCAGTACTTC.

V usage is TRBV20-1 and J usage is TRBJ2-5; TRBD2 might be the D (5 bases). This CDR3 spans 15 amino acids. CDR1 and CDR2 from the germline V gene are DFQATT and SNEGSKA (reference sequence). V was cut by 4 bases and J by 4 bases, with 19 bases left in between. The CDR3 loop reads CSATFSGIAGETQYF. Written as DNA, the CDR3 is TGCAGTGCTACTTTCTCCGGGATAGCTGGAGAGACCCAGTACTTC.